The 13 T cell receptor beta chains below all came from one sample that was sequenced in a study of blood T cell repertoires in COVID-19. Profiling relied on immunoSEQ multiplex PCR, and the TCRdb table lists in-frame clones only, not all of them. The table shows a few hundred thousand clones, with around 88% occurring only once. The sequenced material came from PBMCs or T cells enriched from blood (not recorded which). These receptors all stem from a woman aged 35 to 49 who had recovered from COVID-19.

The J gene is TRBJ1-1, the V gene TRBV28; D is perhaps TRBD1 (6 bases). The ends were cut back, 5 bases at V and 1 base at J, with 20 bases in the middle. This CDR3 comprises 17 residues. Germline lookup yields CDR1 MDHEN and CDR2 SYDVKM. The DNA of the CDR3 is TGTGCCAGCAGTCTCCCGAGGGCAGGGGCTTCGAACACTGAAGCTTTCTTT. This translates into CASSLPRAGASNTEAFF.

The rearrangement links TRBV7-2 to TRBJ2-2, with 7 nucleotides matching TRBD1. The germline gives CDR1 SGHTA, CDR2 FQGNSA. The CDR3 covers 14 residues. Trimming cost V 5 bases and J 3 bases; bases outside gene matches: 3. This chain's CDR3 is CASSKQGDTGELFF. CDR3 nucleotide sequence: TGTGCCAGCAGCAAGCAGGGGGACACCGGGGAGCTGTTTTTT.

The chain employs TRBV20-1 and TRBJ2-7, with 8 positions matching TRBD2. The V segment lost 3 bases and the J segment 0 bases; nucleotides outside the gene matches: 4. The CDR3 is made up of 14 amino acids. Per the germline V gene, CDR1 is DFQATT and CDR2 is SNEGSKA (reference sequence). The CDR3 is CSASSGRASYEQYF. The CDR3 nucleotides are TGCAGTGCTAGTTCCGGGAGGGCCTCCTACGAGCAGTACTTC.

The chain couples TRBV7-2 to TRBJ1-3; weak D call: TRBD1 (5 bases). Germline CDR1 reads SGHTA; CDR2 reads FQGNSA. The CDR3 consists of 15 residues. Trimming removed 0 bases from V and 2 bases from J, with 8 bases in between. The CDR3 region is CASSLAGGAGNTIYF. CDR3 DNA sequence: TGTGCCAGCAGCTTAGCCGGGGGAGCTGGAAACACCATATATTTT.

The chain combines TRBV3-1 (or the pseudogene TRBV3-2) with TRBJ2-2; the D gene is possibly TRBD2 (5 bases). The V gene's germline CDR1 is LGHDT and CDR2 YNNKEL (reference sequence). Trimming stripped 0 bases from V and 0 bases from J, with 8 bases between. The CDR3 is 16 residues long. CDR3 loop: CASSQEPGTNTGELFF. The CDR3 bases are TGTGCCAGCAGCCAAGAACCGGGAACGAACACCGGGGAGCTGTTTTTT.

The V gene is TRBV15, the J gene TRBJ1-3; D gene ambiguous. In germline, CDR1 is LNHNV, CDR2 YYDKDF (reference sequence). Deletions cut 1 base from V and 2 bases from J, with 12 bases between. CDR3 length: 16 residues. CDR3 sequence (DNA): TGTGCCACCAGCAGAGGCTGGTCGGGGACTGGAAACACCATATATTTT. Translation: CATSRGWSGTGNTIYF.

The genes are TRBV4-1 and TRBJ2-2; D gene ambiguous. The germline V gene encodes CDR1 MGHRA and CDR2 YSYEKL. The CDR3 covers 19 residues. Trimming removed 0 bases from V and 0 bases from J, with 17 bases in between. The CDR3 protein is CASSQDFRATDTNTGELFF. The CDR3 coding sequence is TGCGCCAGCAGCCAAGATTTCCGAGCAACAGATACGAACACCGGGGAGCTGTTTTTT.

The CDR3: CASSSELAPRYNEQFF. CDR3 in DNA: TGTGCCAGCAGCTCCGAACTAGCCCCTCGGTACAATGAGCAGTTCTTC. This chain links TRBV7-2 with TRBJ2-1; D might be TRBD2 (6 bases). The germline V gene encodes CDR1 SGHTA and CDR2 FQGNSA. Trimming removed 4 bases from V and 4 bases from J, with 17 bases in between. The CDR3 has 16 residues.

This rearrangement joins TRBV28 to TRBJ1-1; D is undetermined. Per germline, CDR1 MDHEN and CDR2 SYDVKM. This CDR3 comprises 14 residues. With 5 bases removed from V and 0 bases from J, the gap between germline ends came to 10 bases. The CDR3 is CASSAPSMNTEAFF. CDR3 coding DNA: TGTGCCAGCAGTGCGCCATCCATGAACACTGAAGCTTTCTTT.

This clone was picked up one time. V usage is TRBV6-5 and J usage is TRBJ2-5; 10 nucleotides line up with TRBD2. V gave up 11 bases and J gave up 4 bases; unmatched junction bases: 10. The germline V gene has CDR1 MNHEY and CDR2 SVGAGI. The CDR3 spans 14 residues. The CDR3 region is CAATPGLARETQYF. The DNA of the CDR3 is TGTGCCGCGACCCCGGGACTAGCGAGAGAGACCCAGTACTTC.

V usage is TRBV7-9 and J usage is TRBJ2-1, with TRBD2 identical over 7 bases. The CDR3 length is 16 residues. J gave up 0 bases and V 4 bases, and 6 bases lay outside the gene matches. Germline assignment: CDR1 SEHNR and CDR2 FQNEAQ (reference sequence). The CDR3: CASSSIAGRSYNEQFF. The CDR3 DNA follows: TGTGCCAGCAGCTCGATAGCGGGCCGCTCCTACAATGAGCAGTTCTTC.

This clone was seen once. V usage is TRBV11-1 and J usage is TRBJ2-1, with 9 positions matching TRBD2. The J segment lost 10 bases and the V segment lost 3 bases, leaving 10 bases of the junction unmatched. Germline CDR1 SGHAT, CDR2 FQDESV (reference sequence). The CDR3 runs to 15 residues. The chain's CDR3 is CASSFDVAGVQEQFF. The CDR3 bases are TGTGCCAGCAGCTTTGATGTAGCGGGAGTCCAGGAGCAGTTCTTC.

The chain has TRBV28 and TRBJ1-2, with D hard to call. The germline CDR1 and CDR2 sequences are MDHEN and SYDVKM. Between the trimmed V and J ends, which lost 5 bases and 4 bases, there was a span of 14 bases. The CDR3 has 14 amino acids. Here the CDR3 DNA reads TGTGCCAGCAGTCTGATAGGAGGGAGCTATGGCTACACCTTC. Its translation: CASSLIGGSYGYTF.